This is a list of T cell receptor beta chains from one sample in a study of cytomegalovirus exposure and HLA in healthy donors. Libraries were prepared by immunoSEQ multiplex PCR; TCRdb keeps only in-frame clonotypes and omits some of them. The sample consists of 150,000 to 200,000 clones, 60% to 85% of them appearing once. Sequencing used PBMCs. The receptors here all came from a man aged 40-50 years in good health and CMV-seronegative. The CDR3 runs from the conserved cysteine through the conserved F or W. Fields, in order: clone size, D gene, J gene, V gene, CDR3 DNA, CDR3 protein. The D gene is left open where the match is weak. Size values are once, few and many counts, or a class for expanded clones, and some rows have none.

size: once; D: TRBD2; J: TRBJ2-5; V: TRBV25-1; DNA: TGTGCCAGCAGCCCCCGGCGCCAGCGGGAACGAGAGACCCAGTACTTC; CDR3: CASSPRRQRERETQYF
size: NA; D: NA; J: TRBJ1-1; V: TRBV6-5; DNA: TGTGCCAGCAGAACCACAGAGAACACTGAAGCTTTCTTT; CDR3: CASRTTENTEAFF
size: NA; D: NA; J: TRBJ1-2; V: TRBV19; DNA: TGTGCCAGTAGTATCAGGCCAGCTAACTATGGCTACACCTTC; CDR3: CASSIRPANYGYTF
size: NA; D: NA; J: TRBJ1-2; V: TRBV6-5; DNA: TGTGCCAGCAGTTACTCGAAAAGGAGAGCTAACTATGGCTACACCTTC; CDR3: CASSYSKRRANYGYTF
size: NA; D: NA; J: TRBJ1-6; V: TRBV5-6; DNA: TGTGCCAGCAGCTTGCAGGGGCGCTTTGATTCACCCCTCCACTTT; CDR3: CASSLQGRFDSPLHF
size: NA; D: TRBD1; J: TRBJ2-1; V: TRBV9; DNA: TGTGCCAGCAGCGGGGGGGGACAGGGGTCCCACAATGAGCAGTTCTTC; CDR3: CASSGGGQGSHNEQFF
size: NA; D: TRBD2; J: TRBJ2-1; V: TRBV4-1; DNA: TGCGCCAGCAGCCAAGAGGCGAGCGGGATCTTCTACAATGAGCAGTTCTTC; CDR3: CASSQEASGIFYNEQFF
size: NA; D: NA; J: TRBJ2-4; V: TRBV5-6; DNA: TGTGCCAGCAGCTCATCCCGGGACACCCGGACCAAAAACATTCAGTACTTC; CDR3: CASSSSRDTRTKNIQYF
size: few; D: NA; J: TRBJ2-7; V: TRBV4-1; DNA: TGCGCCAGCAGGGGGCTTGGGACTGGCTCCTACGAGCAGTACTTC; CDR3: CASRGLGTGSYEQYF
size: medium-sized; D: NA; J: TRBJ1-6; V: TRBV19; DNA: TGTGCCAGTAGTACCTTCCTGAGCTCCTATAATTCACCCCTCCACTTT; CDR3: CASSTFLSSYNSPLHF
size: NA; D: TRBD2; J: TRBJ2-2; V: TRBV5-1; DNA: TGCGCCAGCAGCTTGGCCGGGACTACCCAGTCCGGGGAGCTGTTTTTT; CDR3: CASSLAGTTQSGELFF
size: once; D: TRBD2; J: TRBJ2-3; V: TRBV5-1; DNA: TGCGCCAGCAGCTTAACCCCGGGACTAGCGGGGGGTGAGGCAGATACGCAGTATTTT; CDR3: CASSLTPGLAGGEADTQYF
size: NA; D: TRBD1; J: TRBJ1-1; V: TRBV10-3; DNA: TGTGCCATCAGTGAGGCGGGGACAGGGATGACTGAAGCTTTCTTT; CDR3: CAISEAGTGMTEAFF
size: few; D: NA; J: TRBJ2-7; V: TRBV7-2; DNA: TGTGCCAGCAGCCCGAGCTCCTACGAGCAGTACTTC; CDR3: CASSPSSYEQYF
size: NA; D: NA; J: TRBJ1-2; V: TRBV6-5; DNA: TGTGCCAGCAGTTACTCGAGAGGCCTCTATGGCTACACCTTC; CDR3: CASSYSRGLYGYTF
size: NA; D: NA; J: TRBJ1-1; V: TRBV29-1; DNA: TGCAGCGCCGGAAGTACAGGGACTGAAGCTTTCTTT; CDR3: CSAGSTGTEAFF